One and the same sample provided the 4 T cell receptor beta chains below, sequenced in a study of T cells in Graves' hyperthyroidism and ophthalmopathy. TCR beta CDR3 regions were amplified from RNA. The HTBI set primed first-round TCR CDR3 RT-PCR. MiXCR, applied by TCRdb to the multiplex PCR reads, yields one record per CDR3 protein. The sample has around 600,000 distinct CDR3 sequences, roughly 15% seen once. Sample: blood. The origin of the receptors is a woman between 45 and 60 years old with Graves' ophthalmopathy.

This clonotype was found many times. In DNA form, the CDR3 reads TGTGCCAGCAGTGAAGGACTATACAATGAGCAGTTCTTC. It yields the protein CASSEGLYNEQFF. This chain joins TRBV2 and TRBJ2-1; D is possibly TRBD2 (5 bases). The CDR3 length is 13 residues. Trimming removed 1 base from V and 4 bases from J, with 5 bases in between. Germline lookup yields CDR1 SNHLY and CDR2 FYNNEI. Looking up the rest from reference TRBV2 and TRBJ2-1 gives the full variable domain: EPEVTQTPSHQVTQMGQEVILRCVPISNHLYFYWYRQILGQKVEFLVSFYNNEISEKSEIFDDQFSVERPDGSNFTLKIRSTKLEDSAMYFCASSEGLYNEQFFGPGTRLTVL.

In its sample, this clonotype was seen many times. The chain recombines TRBV20-1 with TRBJ2-5; D is unclear. V lost 1 base and J lost 0, with 12 bases in between. Germline lookup yields CDR1 DFQATT and CDR2 SNEGSKA (reference sequence). CDR3 size: 15 residues. CDR3: CSARVGFRHQETQYF. CDR3 DNA: TGCAGTGCTAGAGTCGGGTTTCGTCACCAAGAGACCCAGTACTTC.

This clonotype came up many times. The rearrangement links TRBV5-1 to TRBJ2-1; TRBD2 matches at 13 bases. The V and J ends lost 4 bases and 6 bases, in that order; junction bases with no gene match: 7. The CDR3 has 16 amino acids. Germline CDR1 and CDR2: SGHRS and YFSETQ. CDR3 nucleotides: TGCGCCAGCAGCCCCGGACTAGCGGGAGCCGCCAATGAGCAGTTCTTC. This encodes CASSPGLAGAANEQFF.

This clonotype was counted many times. V usage is TRBV28 and J usage is TRBJ2-1; 7 nucleotides align to TRBD2. Germline lookup yields CDR1 MDHEN and CDR2 SYDVKM. CDR3 length: 15 amino acids. Trimming removed 0 bases from V and 8 bases from J; junction bases left unmatched: 7. CDR3 DNA: TGTGCCAGCAGTTTATGGGGGAGGGCGAGGGATGAGCAGTTCTTC. This codes for CASSLWGRARDEQFF.